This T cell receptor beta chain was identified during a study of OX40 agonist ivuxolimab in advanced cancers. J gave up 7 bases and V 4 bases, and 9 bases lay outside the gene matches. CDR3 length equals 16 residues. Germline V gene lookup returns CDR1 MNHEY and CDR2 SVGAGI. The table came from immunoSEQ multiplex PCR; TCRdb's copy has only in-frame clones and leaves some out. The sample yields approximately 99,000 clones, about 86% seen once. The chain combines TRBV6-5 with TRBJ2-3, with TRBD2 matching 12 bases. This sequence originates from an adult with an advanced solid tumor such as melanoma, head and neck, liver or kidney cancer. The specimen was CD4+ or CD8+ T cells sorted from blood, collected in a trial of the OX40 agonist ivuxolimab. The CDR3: CASSSRLAGDWYTQYF. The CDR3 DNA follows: TGTGCCAGCAGTTCCCGACTAGCGGGAGATTGGTATACGCAGTATTTT.